This T cell receptor beta chain was captured by sequencing in a study of shared clonotypes between healthy human individuals. Sequencing used immunoSEQ multiplex PCR; TCRdb keeps in-frame clones, though not all of them. The table lists about 680,000 clones, 60% to 80% of them singletons. In regard to this clone: Its target is not known.

The germline V gene has CDR1 SNHLY and CDR2 FYNNEI. CDR3 length: 14 residues. Trimming left V 4 bases short and J 1 base short, with 10 bases between. General study points: Incompleteness in sorted-subset sequencing, despite large depth, was shown by rarefaction.

This chain uses TRBV2 with TRBJ2-5; D unclear. The sequenced material came from memory CD4+ T cells sorted from blood. Subset in this sample: CD45RA-negative fraction. The receptor was derived from a woman in her twenties or thirties in good health. The CDR3 sequence: CASSGGRFQETQYF. The CDR3 coding sequence is TGTGCCAGCAGTGGTGGACGCTTCCAAGAGACCCAGTACTTC.